This TCR beta chain is from a study of PD-L1 blockade in urothelial cancer (dated by TCRdb to 2016 to 2017). Broadly, across the study: All patients started therapy at some point between 2014 and 2016 and received atezolizumab 1,200 mg intravenously every 3 weeks. Patients had an ECOG performance status of 0 or 1 and had received between 0 and 3 prior chemotherapy regimens. Durable clinical benefit was achieved by nine patients and was not achieved by 20 patients. In the same patients, whole exome sequencing and RNA sequencing of pretreatment tumors were performed in addition to TCR sequencing. Pretreatment tumor samples, along with matched peripheral blood collected serially before and after atezolizumab treatment, underwent TCR sequencing. Blood samples were analyzed at two time points: 3 weeks after treatment start (second dose) and 6 weeks after treatment start. Durable clinical benefit meant progression-free survival longer than 6 months, and TCR features were also tested against progression-free and overall survival. About 90% of the roughly 29 patients were identified as males with urothelial cancer of bladder origin, and a prior smoking history was reported by 18 of 29 patients. Under 30 patients had pretreatment blood TCR-seq, some 24 had at least one posttreatment blood collection, and some 24 had tumor TCR-seq. The study was an exploratory multi-omic analysis of somatic, immune and clinical correlates of response to PD-L1 blockade with atezolizumab in urothelial cancer. Blood samples gave median yields of approximately 130,000 T cells and 80,000 or so unique TCRs, along with a median clonality of approximately 0.084. General conclusions and limits of the study: Among patients with durable benefit, tumor-associated TCR clones showed greater expansion in peripheral blood 3 weeks after treatment started (n = 22, p = 0.022). A pretreatment peripheral blood TCR clonality below the median was linked to improved progression-free and overall survival. Small sample size (n ≈ 29) and many exploratory analyses mean the results are intended to be hypothesis-generating.

Notes on this clone: Its antigen is still unknown. Per-base quality was not reported, and no clone a single base away is much larger than it.

Each PCR received spiked-in synthetic TCR analog templates so that absolute template abundance could be estimated from read counts. The immunoSEQ assay used bias-controlled V and J gene primers to amplify TCRbeta CDR3 regions from genomic DNA. Sequencing of rearranged TCRbeta segments was done at approximately 20X coverage. Per the authors' processing: Sequencing errors were corrected by clustering, and CDR3s were annotated against IMGT so that V, D and J genes could be assigned. Downstream analyses used only productive TCRbeta rearrangements and left out out-of-frame or stop-codon sequences. To compute clonality, Shannon entropy was normalized by the log of the number of unique productive sequences and then subtracted from one. Clones differing between time points or between blood and tumor were identified using Fisher's exact test with Benjamini-Hochberg correction, with an adjusted p below 0.01 applied as the threshold. Not all clones reach the TCRdb copy of this immuneACCESS table, which keeps in-frame sequences only. Checked studies attribute under half of the gap to unresolved V genes and leave the rest unexplained. That table is the source of V, J and clone size, and D and trimming were worked out from the DNA. The sample records around 100,000 clones, around 90% of which are singletons. In total, the top ten clones hold roughly 0.93% of the sample.

The cohort comprised 25 to 30 patients with locally advanced or metastatic urothelial carcinoma treated at Memorial Sloan Kettering on a trial protocol. Peripheral blood mononuclear cells were collected pretreatment and during treatment, at between 1 and 8 total time points per patient. The Qiagen DNeasy Blood extraction kit was used to purify genomic DNA from total PBMCs and tumor samples. Collected pretreatment and during treatment, PBMCs were isolated and stored as previously described. From cysteine to phenylalanine, the CDR3 is 13 amino acids long. Kept here is only the CDR3 DNA, which spans 39 bases and is read in frame from base 1. Clipping removes 7 bases from V and 1 base from J, with 2 as the unmatched junction base count. Sequences MNHEY (CDR1) and SMNVEV (CDR2) are obtained from the germline V gene (reference sequence).

The sequence derives from a woman older than 75 with urothelial cancer. Recombination linked TRBV27 to TRBJ2-7, with 9 junctional bases fitting TRBD1. Sequenced here: PBMCs, sampled around atezolizumab (anti-PD-L1) treatment. The CDR3 protein: CASKTGGSYEQYF. The DNA reads TGTGCCAGCAAGACAGGGGGTTCCTACGAGCAGTACTTC.